Following are 4 T cell receptor beta chains from one sample sequenced in a study of blood T cell repertoires in COVID-19. Sequencing was performed with immunoSEQ multiplex PCR; in TCRdb, only in-frame clones are kept and a portion is missing. The sample lists 130,000 to 150,000 clones; 70% to 85% were seen once. The sample was peripheral blood. Receptor source: a woman in her forties or fifties in a cohort sampled during active or convalescent COVID-19.

The chain is built from TRBV11-3 and TRBJ2-5; 12 bases are a match to TRBD2. Unmatched junction bases numbered 4, after V lost 5 bases and J lost 6 bases. This CDR3 spans 14 amino acids. From germline, CDR1 is SGHNT and CDR2 YENEEA. The CDR3 DNA is TGTGCCAGCAGCGCTAGCGGGGGGGTGCAGACCCAGTACTTC. This encodes CASSASGGVQTQYF.

This chain uses TRBV4-1 with TRBJ2-3, with D possibly matching TRBD2 (7 bases). CDR1 and CDR2 (germline): MGHRA, YSYEKL. This CDR3 comprises 14 residues. The V end lost 1 base, the J end lost 6 bases, and 11 bases lay between the germline ends. The CDR3 sequence: CASSQAGGIDTQYF. The CDR3 DNA sequence: TGCGCCAGCAGCCAAGCGGGGGGCATCGATACGCAGTATTTT.

V and J are TRBV6-5 and TRBJ1-2; possible D gene TRBD1, 5 bases. The germline gives CDR1 MNHEY, CDR2 SVGAGI. Trimming removed 7 bases from V and 2 bases from J, with 11 bases in between. This CDR3 has 13 amino acids. CDR3 sequence reads: CASKMTENYGYTF. CDR3 nucleotide sequence: TGTGCCAGCAAAATGACAGAGAACTATGGCTACACCTTC.

This clone occurred once. This chain uses TRBV14 with TRBJ2-1; D possibly corresponds to TRBD1 (5 bases). The germline V and J ends were trimmed by 4 bases and 6 bases, with 7 bases remaining between them. CDR3 size: 12 residues. In germline, CDR1 is SGHDN, CDR2 FVKESK. CDR3 sequence (DNA): TGTGCCAGCAGCCTCCAGGGCAATGAGCAGTTCTTC. Residues: CASSLQGNEQFF.